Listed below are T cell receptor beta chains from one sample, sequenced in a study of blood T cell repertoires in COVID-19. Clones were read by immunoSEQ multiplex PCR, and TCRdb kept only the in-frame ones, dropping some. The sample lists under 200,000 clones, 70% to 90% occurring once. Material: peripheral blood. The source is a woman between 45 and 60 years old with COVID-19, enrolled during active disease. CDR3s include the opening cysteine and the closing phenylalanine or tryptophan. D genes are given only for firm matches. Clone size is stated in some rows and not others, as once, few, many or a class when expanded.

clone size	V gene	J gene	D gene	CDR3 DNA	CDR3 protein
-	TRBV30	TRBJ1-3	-	TGTGCCGCGAACCCTGGGAGCTCTGGAAACACCATATATTTT	CAANPGSSGNTIYF
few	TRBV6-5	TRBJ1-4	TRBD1	TGTGCCAGCAGTCTCGGACAGGGGATTAATGAAAAACTGTTTTTT	CASSLGQGINEKLFF
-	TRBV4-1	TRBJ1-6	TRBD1	TGCGCCAGCAGCCAAAAGGGGACAGCTTCACCCCTCCACTTT	CASSQKGTASPLHF
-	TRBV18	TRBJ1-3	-	TGTGCCAGCTCACCTGAGAGCTCTGGAAACACCATATATTTT	CASSPESSGNTIYF
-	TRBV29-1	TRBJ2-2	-	TGCAGCGTTGAACGGGATACCGGGGAGCTGTTTTTT	CSVERDTGELFF
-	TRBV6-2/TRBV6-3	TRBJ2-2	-	TGTGCCAGCAGGCCTGAACAGGTGAATCGGTACACCGGGGAGCTGTTTTTT	CASRPEQVNRYTGELFF
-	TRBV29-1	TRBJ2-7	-	TGCAGCGCAAAACAGGGTATCGGCGAGCAGTACTTC	CSAKQGIGEQYF
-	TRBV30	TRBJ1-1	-	TGTGCCTGGAAATTTCACGGGAACACTGAAGCTTTCTTT	CAWKFHGNTEAFF
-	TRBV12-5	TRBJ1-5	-	TGTGCTAGTGGTTTTTGGTTGGCCAATCAGCCCCAGCATTTT	CASGFWLANQPQHF
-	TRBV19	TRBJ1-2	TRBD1	TGTGCCAGTAGTATAGAAGGACAGGCCCCTAACTATGGCTACACCTTC	CASSIEGQAPNYGYTF
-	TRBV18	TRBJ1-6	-	TGTGCCAGCTCACCACCGCCCTCGGATAATTCACCCCTCCACTTT	CASSPPPSDNSPLHF
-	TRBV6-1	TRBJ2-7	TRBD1	TGTGCCAGCAGTGATTGGGGACAGGGCTACGAGCAGTACTTC	CASSDWGQGYEQYF
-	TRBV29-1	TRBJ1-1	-	TGCAGCGTGATGACTGTCGCTGAAGCTTTCTTT	CSVMTVAEAFF
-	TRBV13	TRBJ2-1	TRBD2	TGTGCCAGCAGCTACGGACTAGCGGGGGGAACAAGCTCCTACAATGAGCAGTTCTTC	CASSYGLAGGTSSYNEQFF